This entry lists 8 T cell receptor beta chains sequenced from one sample in a study of cytomegalovirus exposure and HLA in healthy donors (dated by TCRdb to between 2016 and 2019). The receptor library was made with the immunoSEQ multiplex PCR assay. For the multiplex PCR, a mixture combining 60 forward primers for TCR Vbeta segments and 13 reverse primers for TCR Jbeta segments was used. The table was pulled from immuneACCESS by TCRdb, which kept in-frame rearrangements only. Such tables lose some clones; where checked, under half of the loss comes from unresolved V genes, and the rest has no known cause. Within this sample are about 130,000 clones, with roughly three quarters of them counted one time only. 2.2% of the sample is taken by the ten largest. Sequencing was done on a sample of PBMCs. These receptors were taken from a man aged 30 to 39 in good health and CMV-seronegative.

The CDR3 here is CASIWVVDRSVRYINEQYF. Here the CDR3 DNA reads TGTGCCAGCATCTGGGTAGTGGATCGGAGTGTAAGATATATTAACGAGCAGTACTTC. J is TRBJ2-7 and V is TRBV7-9; D not certain. The V and J ends lost 7 bases and 5 bases respectively, with 33 bases between them. The CDR3 length is 19 residues. Germline-derived CDR1 and CDR2 are SEHNR and FQNEAQ (reference sequence).

The chain carries TRBV7-8 and TRBJ2-5, with 7 positions matching TRBD1. Trimming removed 5 bases from V and 1 base from J; junction bases left unmatched: 7. Germline CDR1 reads SGHVS; CDR2 reads FQNEAQ. This CDR3 has 15 amino acids. CDR3 coding DNA: TGTGCCAGCAGCCCATACGACAGGGCCCAAGAGACCCAGTACTTC. Translation gives CASSPYDRAQETQYF.

The chain combines TRBV7-2 with TRBJ1-5, with D hard to call. V was pared by 1 base and J by 11 bases, with 9 bases between. The CDR3 is 12 residues long. Germline values: CDR1 SGHTA, CDR2 FQGNSA. The CDR3 is CASSLDGRAQHF. Here the CDR3 DNA reads TGTGCCAGCAGCTTAGATGGTAGAGCCCAGCATTTT.

The chain is built from TRBV18 and TRBJ1-2, with 7 bases identical to TRBD1. This CDR3 is built from 15 residues. The trim removed 3 bases at V and 5 bases at J, leaving 9 bases unmatched. The germline V gene encodes CDR1 KGHSH and CDR2 LQKENI. Written as DNA, the CDR3 is TGTGCCAGCTCACCCTCGAGGGGGCTAGGTTATGGCTACACCTTC. Translation gives CASSPSRGLGYGYTF.

There are a few counts of this clone. The gene calls are TRBV9 and TRBJ1-1; possible D gene TRBD1, 6 bases. Germline lookup yields CDR1 SGDLS and CDR2 YYNGEE. Trimming stripped 4 bases from V and 0 bases from J, with 10 bases between. CDR3 size: 14 residues. As DNA, the CDR3 is TGTGCCAGCAGCTCGGGACATCTGAACACTGAAGCTTTCTTT. It codes for CASSSGHLNTEAFF. The full variable domain, rest sourced from reference TRBV9 and TRBJ1-1, is DSGVTQTPKHLITATGQRVTLRCSPRSGDLSVYWYQQSLDQGLQFLIQYYNGEERAKGNILERFSAQQFPDLHSELNLSSLELGDSALYFCASSSGHLNTEAFFGQGTRLTVV.

V is TRBV9 and J is TRBJ2-5; 8 nucleotides agree with TRBD2. CDR1 and CDR2 from the germline V gene are SGDLS and YYNGEE. The CDR3 sequence is 14 residues long. Germline trimming cut 9 bases from V and 5 bases from J; bases unmatched to any gene: 12. Here the CDR3 DNA reads TGTGCCAACCCACCAGCGGGAGAAGGTGAGACCCAGTACTTC. Residues: CANPPAGEGETQYF.

This clone was counted between two and nine times. This sequence joins TRBV6-5 and TRBJ2-7; 13 bases line up with TRBD2. CDR1 and CDR2 from the germline V gene are MNHEY and SVGAGI. CDR3 size: 15 residues. With 8 bases clipped from V and 2 bases from J, the junction kept 6 bases outside the gene matches. CDR3 in amino acids: CASAPGTSGAYEQYF. The CDR3 DNA is TGTGCCAGCGCGCCCGGGACTAGCGGGGCCTACGAGCAGTACTTC.

The genes are TRBV2 and TRBJ1-4; D unresolved. Trimming shortened V by 2 bases and J by 8 bases, and 12 bases separated the two germline ends. Germline V lookup: CDR1 SNHLY, CDR2 FYNNEI. The CDR3 contains 14 residues. The CDR3 nucleotides read TGTGCCAGCAGTGAATTTGACACTGGGGAAAAACTGTTTTTT. This gives the protein CASSEFDTGEKLFF. The full variable domain, rest sourced from reference TRBV2 and TRBJ1-4, is EPEVTQTPSHQVTQMGQEVILRCVPISNHLYFYWYRQILGQKVEFLVSFYNNEISEKSEIFDDQFSVERPDGSNFTLKIRSTKLEDSAMYFCASSEFDTGEKLFFGSGTQLSVL.